These T cell receptor beta chains were read from a single sample in a study of shared clonotypes between healthy human individuals. TCRdb's copy holds only in-frame clones and misses some; the assay was immunoSEQ multiplex PCR. The sample includes about 500,000 clones, approximately 71% seen only once; the top ten take around 13%. The sample consisted of PBMCs. The receptors derive from a woman aged 40-49 years in good health. Some clones in this sample may be carry-over from other donors' samples. The CDR3 runs from the conserved cysteine through the conserved F or W. D genes are given only for firm matches. Clone size is shown for a subset of rows, as once, few, many or a class of expanded clone.

DNA	CDR3	J	size	D	V
TGTGCCACGGGGAGTTCTGGGGCCAACGTCCTGACTTTC	CATGSSGANVLTF	TRBJ2-6	few	-	TRBV2
TGTGCCAGCACGGGGGCGGTGGACGGGGCCAACGTCCTGACTTTC	CASTGAVDGANVLTF	TRBJ2-6	-	-	TRBV28
TGCGCCAGCAGCTTGGACGCCGGAGATGGAGCTTTCTTT	CASSLDAGDGAFF	TRBJ1-1	-	-	TRBV5-1
TGTGCCAGCAGCGTAGATGGCGGAACCTACAATGAGCAGTTCTTC	CASSVDGGTYNEQFF	TRBJ2-1	-	-	TRBV9
TGTGCCAGCAGCCGAGCGGGCAGGGGTGACACCGGGGAGCTGTTTTTT	CASSRAGRGDTGELFF	TRBJ2-2	-	-	TRBV7-9
TGTGCTAGGCGGGTAGCGGGATTCGATGAGCAGTTCTTC	CARRVAGFDEQFF	TRBJ2-1	-	TRBD2	TRBV7-7
TGTGCCAGCAGTCCTAGCGGGAGGCCTTACAATGAGCAGTTCTTC	CASSPSGRPYNEQFF	TRBJ2-1	once	TRBD2	TRBV27
TGTGCCTGGAGTGTGGGAACTGGAAACACCATATATTTT	CAWSVGTGNTIYF	TRBJ1-3	-	-	TRBV30
TGTGCCAGCAGACGACTCAATGCGGATACGCAGTATTTT	CASRRLNADTQYF	TRBJ2-3	-	-	TRBV7-2
TGTGCCAGCTCACCGGGAGGGAACACTGAAGCTTTCTTT	CASSPGGNTEAFF	TRBJ1-1	-	-	TRBV18
TGCGCCAGCAGCTTAAGACTAGCGCACAATGAGCAGTTCTTC	CASSLRLAHNEQFF	TRBJ2-1	-	TRBD2	TRBV5-1
TGTGCCAGCAACCTAGCGGGAAGCGGAGAGACCCAGTACTTC	CASNLAGSGETQYF	TRBJ2-5	-	TRBD2	TRBV27
TGTGCCAGCTCGACTAGATCGGATGTTAAGTTCTTC	CASSTRSDVKFF	TRBJ2-1	-	-	TRBV18
TGTGCCAGCAGTGAATGGGGACAGGGCTCCTACGAGCAGTACTTC	CASSEWGQGSYEQYF	TRBJ2-7	few	TRBD1	TRBV6-1
TGTGCCAGCAGCCCGGCACAGGGGGCCGGGAACACCTTC	CASSPAQGAGNTF	TRBJ1-2	-	TRBD1	TRBV7-6
TGTGCCAGCAGTTACATACCCCGAACAGGGGGCCTTCACACCGGGGAGCTGTTTTTT	CASSYIPRTGGLHTGELFF	TRBJ2-2	-	TRBD1	TRBV28
TGCAGCGTTGGCTCCGGGACGGATTACTATGGCTACACCTTC	CSVGSGTDYYGYTF	TRBJ1-2	-	-	TRBV29-1
TGTGCCAGCAGCGGACAGGGACTTGTGGAGACCCAGTACTTC	CASSGQGLVETQYF	TRBJ2-5	-	-	TRBV9
TGCGCCAGTCGACAGGGGGCTGGAAACACCATATATTTT	CASRQGAGNTIYF	TRBJ1-3	-	TRBD1	TRBV5-1
TGTGCCAGTGGCGAGGGGGCAGGAGGAAACACCATATATTTT	CASGEGAGGNTIYF	TRBJ1-3	-	TRBD1	TRBV19
TGTGCCAGCGTAGCGGGAGTGAGTTACAATGAGCAGTTCTTC	CASVAGVSYNEQFF	TRBJ2-1	many	TRBD2	TRBV25-1
TGTGCCTGGAGTGGAGCGGCCTCCTACAATGAGCAGTTCTTC	CAWSGAASYNEQFF	TRBJ2-1	few	-	TRBV30
TGTGCCTGGAGTGTACACGGGACCGCTTTCTTT	CAWSVHGTAFF	TRBJ1-1	-	-	TRBV30